The next 6 T cell receptor beta chains were all read from a single sample in a study of T cell changes during pregnancy in multiple sclerosis. This table comes from immunoSEQ multiplex PCR, and its TCRdb copy is limited to in-frame clones, with some not included. The sample has more than 35,000 clones, almost 95% seen once. The material sequenced was CD4+ T cells from peripheral blood mononuclear cells, taken in the third trimester of pregnancy. The receptors originated from a female donor in good health, enrolled as a control in a pregnancy study.

The J gene is TRBJ2-7, the V gene TRBV28; D perhaps matches TRBD1 (5 bases). V lost 0 bases and J lost 10, with 7 bases in between. The CDR3 length is 11 residues. Germline CDR1 and CDR2: MDHEN and SYDVKM. CDR3 DNA: TGTGCCAGCAGTTTATGGCAGGGCCAGTACTTC. Translated: CASSLWQGQYF.

The V and J genes are TRBV11-2 and TRBJ2-1; no clear D gene. The V and J ends lost 0 bases and 4 bases respectively, with 7 bases between them. This CDR3 contains 14 residues. The germline gives CDR1 SGHAT, CDR2 FQNNGV. This chain's CDR3 is CASSLEVSYNEQFF. The CDR3 nucleotides read TGTGCCAGCAGCTTAGAAGTCAGTTACAATGAGCAGTTCTTC.

V gene TRBV11-2 combines with J gene TRBJ2-3, with 14 bases identical to TRBD2. V lost 3 bases and J lost 6; bases outside the gene matches: 5. The CDR3 runs to 16 residues. Germline CDR1 reads SGHAT; CDR2 reads FQNNGV. CDR3 sequence (DNA): TGTGCCAGCAGCTTCCGACTAGCGGGGGGGCTCGATACGCAGTATTTT. It encodes CASSFRLAGGLDTQYF. The full variable domain, its missing parts supplied by reference TRBV11-2 and TRBJ2-3, is EAGVAQSPRYKIIEKRQSVAFWCNPISGHATLYWYQQILGQGPKLLIQFQNNGVVDDSQLPKDRFSAERLKGVDSTLKIQPAKLEDSAVYLCASSFRLAGGLDTQYFGPGTRLTVL.

This chain connects TRBV7-9 to TRBJ2-2, with 10 bases matching TRBD2. Germline trimming cut 10 bases from V and 1 base from J; bases unmatched to any gene: 12. This CDR3 has 17 amino acids. CDR1 and CDR2 from the germline V gene are SEHNR and FQNEAQ (reference sequence). Here the CDR3 DNA reads TGTGCCACCCCAGCGGGGGGGCCCCTACTGAACACCGGGGAGCTGTTTTTT. Translation gives CATPAGGPLLNTGELFF.

The chain has TRBV6-1 and TRBJ2-6, with D perhaps TRBD1 (5 bases). Trimming removed 7 bases from V and 13 bases from J, with 17 bases in between. CDR3 length: 13 amino acids. Germline V gene sequence: CDR1 MNHNS, CDR2 SASEGT. The CDR3 spells CASNSGALSVLTF. CDR3 nucleotides: TGTGCCAGCAATTCTGGGGCCTTGAGTGTCCTGACTTTC.

Concerning this clone itself: The germline gene is not matched at one end of the junction; a read error may be the cause. This rearrangement joins TRBV5-1 to TRBJ1-4, with D possibly being TRBD1 (5 bases). The CDR3 extends over 13 amino acids. Looked up from germline, CDR1 is SGHRS and CDR2 is YFSETQ. Here the CDR3 DNA reads TGCGCCAGCAGCTTGGCAGGGCATGAAAAACTGTCTTTT. Residues: CASSLAGHEKLSF.